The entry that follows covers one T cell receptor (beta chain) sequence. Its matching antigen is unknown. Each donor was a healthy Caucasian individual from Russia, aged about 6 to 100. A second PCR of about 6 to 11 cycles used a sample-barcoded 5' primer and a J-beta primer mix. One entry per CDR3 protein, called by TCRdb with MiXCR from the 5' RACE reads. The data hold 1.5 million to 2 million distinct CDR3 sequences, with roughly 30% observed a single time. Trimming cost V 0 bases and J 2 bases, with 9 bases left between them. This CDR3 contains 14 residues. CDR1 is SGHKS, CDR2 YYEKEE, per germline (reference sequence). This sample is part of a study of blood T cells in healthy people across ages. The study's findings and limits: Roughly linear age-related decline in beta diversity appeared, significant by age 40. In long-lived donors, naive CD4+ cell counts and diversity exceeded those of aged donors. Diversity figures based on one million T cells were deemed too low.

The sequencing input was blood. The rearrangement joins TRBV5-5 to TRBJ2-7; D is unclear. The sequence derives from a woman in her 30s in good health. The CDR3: CASSLDLYTYEQYF. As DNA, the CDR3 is TGTGCCAGCAGCTTGGACCTGTACACCTACGAGCAGTACTTC.